The next 8 T cell receptor beta chains were all read from a single sample in a study of early T cells in non-severe SARS-CoV-2 infection. TCRdb re-derived calls from the 5' RACE reads in MiXCR, one entry per CDR3 protein. The profile shows about 80,000 distinct CDR3 sequences, over 10% of them singletons. Material for sequencing was whole blood. These receptors were taken from an adult who was a healthcare worker with PCR-confirmed SARS-CoV-2 infection or an uninfected control (not recorded which).

The rearrangement links TRBV7-9 to TRBJ1-2, with 7 nucleotides matching TRBD1. CDR3 length: 14 residues. V trimming: 3 bases; J trimming: 4 bases; junction bases outside the gene matches: 5. Germline CDR1 and CDR2: SEHNR and FQNEAQ (reference sequence). Here the CDR3 DNA reads TGTGCCAGCAGCTTGGGGACAGCAAGCTATGGCTACACCTTC. This encodes CASSLGTASYGYTF.

This clonotype was detected ten times or more. J is TRBJ2-5 and V is TRBV7-9, with D perhaps TRBD2 (6 bases). The CDR3 has 15 amino acids. Trimming shortened V by 3 bases and J by 5 bases, and 16 bases separated the two germline ends. CDR1 and CDR2 (germline): SEHNR, FQNEAQ (reference sequence). CDR3 nucleotides: TGTGCCAGCAGCTTGCCGGGGACTGTTGGGGAGACCCAGTACTTC. Amino acid sequence: CASSLPGTVGETQYF.

Ten or more counts support this clonotype. This sequence joins TRBV15 and TRBJ2-5; 11 nucleotides agree with TRBD2. CDR1 is LNHNV, CDR2 YYDKDF, per germline (reference sequence). Unmatched junction bases numbered 1, after V lost 3 bases and J lost 1 base. The CDR3 covers 15 residues. CDR3: CATSRLAGGQETQYF. The CDR3 DNA reads TGTGCCACCAGCAGGCTAGCGGGGGGCCAAGAGACCCAGTACTTC.

This clonotype was picked up a small number of times. The chain recombines TRBV12-3 or TRBV12-4 with TRBJ2-7; D could derive from TRBD1 or TRBD2 (5 bases each). Between the trimmed V and J ends, which lost 7 bases and 3 bases, there was a span of 10 bases. This CDR3 has 12 amino acids. DNA for the CDR3: TGTGCCAGCACTCTGAGGGGCTACGAGCAGTACTTC. Protein product: CASTLRGYEQYF.

V and J are TRBV28 and TRBJ2-7; the match to TRBD2 covers 7 bases. The CDR3 sequence is 15 residues long. The junction had 8 bases not matched to a gene; V was cut back by 5 bases and J by 1 base. Germline V gene sequence: CDR1 MDHEN, CDR2 SYDVKM. CDR3 protein: CASSLQASGSYEQYF. The CDR3 nucleotides are TGTGCCAGCAGTCTCCAGGCTAGCGGATCCTACGAGCAGTACTTC.

This CDR3 is CASSEGRSADTQYF. CDR3 in DNA: TGTGCCAGCAGTGAAGGCAGGTCCGCAGATACGCAGTATTTT. The chain has TRBV2 and TRBJ2-3; no clear D gene. The CDR3 has 14 residues. Germline V gene lookup returns CDR1 SNHLY and CDR2 FYNNEI. Trimming left V 1 base short and J 4 bases short, with 9 bases between.

This clonotype showed up just a few times. The J gene is TRBJ1-2, the V gene TRBV6-5, with 9 bases lining up with TRBD1. This CDR3 contains 15 residues. V was clipped by 7 bases and J by 6 bases; unmatched bases: 12. Germline values: CDR1 MNHEY, CDR2 SVGAGI. As DNA, the CDR3 is TGTGCCAGCACACCTACGGACAGGGGTAATCATGGCTACACCTTC. Translating gives CASTPTDRGNHGYTF.

The V call is TRBV4-3, the J call TRBJ2-7; no clear D gene. The germline V and J ends were trimmed by 0 bases and 2 bases, with 11 bases remaining between them. Per germline, CDR1 LGHNA and CDR2 YSLEER. The CDR3 runs 15 residues. The CDR3 protein is CASSQDFAGTYEQYF. The CDR3 DNA is TGCGCCAGCAGCCAAGATTTCGCAGGAACCTACGAGCAGTACTTC.